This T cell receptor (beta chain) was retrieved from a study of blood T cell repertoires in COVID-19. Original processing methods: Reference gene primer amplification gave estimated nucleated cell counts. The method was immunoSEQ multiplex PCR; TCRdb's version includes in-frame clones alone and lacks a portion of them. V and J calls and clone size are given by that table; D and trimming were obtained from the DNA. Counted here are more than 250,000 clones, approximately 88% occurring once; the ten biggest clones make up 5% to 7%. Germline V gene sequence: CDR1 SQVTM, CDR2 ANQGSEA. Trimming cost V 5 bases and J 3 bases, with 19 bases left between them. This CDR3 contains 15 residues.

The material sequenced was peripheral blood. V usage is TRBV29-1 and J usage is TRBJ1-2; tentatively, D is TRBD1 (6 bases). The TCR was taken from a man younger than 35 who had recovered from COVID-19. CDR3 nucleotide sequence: TGCAGCGTTCTCGACCCGTGGACAGCAGACTATGGCTACACCTTC. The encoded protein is CSVLDPWTADYGYTF.